A selection of T cell receptor beta chains follows, all from one sample in a study of blood T cell repertoires in COVID-19. Assay: immunoSEQ multiplex PCR; the TCRdb copy retains only in-frame clones and omits some. The sample yields fewer than 200,000 clones, just over 85% seen once. The sequenced sample consisted of PBMCs or T cells enriched from blood (not recorded which). Receptors were obtained from a woman aged 18-35 years who had recovered from COVID-19. Both conserved end residues are part of each CDR3. The D gene is left open where the match is weak. Some rows have no size entry. The others give once, few or many, or a class for an expanded clone.

j_call clone_size v_call d_call cdr3_nt cdr3_aa
TRBJ1-2 - TRBV19 TRBD1 TGTGCCAGTAGCCCAGGGGGTTCCTACGGCTACACCTTC CASSPGGSYGYTF
TRBJ2-3 - TRBV19 - TGTGCCAGTAGACTGTCAGATACGCAGTATTTT CASRLSDTQYF
TRBJ2-5 - TRBV19 TRBD1 TGTGCCAGTAGTGTCCGTGGGACAGCAGGGGAGACCCAGTACTTC CASSVRGTAGETQYF
TRBJ2-7 once TRBV6-5 - TGTGCCAGCAAGCGGCAGGGGGGATCCTACGAGCAGTACTTC CASKRQGGSYEQYF
TRBJ2-7 - TRBV5-1 - TGCGCCAGCAGCTTGGAGGGTTTACCGGGGGTCAACGAGCAGTACTTC CASSLEGLPGVNEQYF
TRBJ1-6 - TRBV27 - TGTGCCAGCGGACAATACGGGCCTATTAATTCACCCCTCCACTTT CASGQYGPINSPLHF
TRBJ2-1 - TRBV15 - TGTGCCACCAGCAGAGATTTGTCACGTCGTAGGGACTGGAATAACAATGAGCAGTTCTTC CATSRDLSRRRDWNNNEQFF
TRBJ2-3 - TRBV9 TRBD2 TGTGCCAGCAGCGTGGGCTGGTGGACTAGCGGGATTCCTAGCACAGATACGCAGTATTTT CASSVGWWTSGIPSTDTQYF
TRBJ2-5 few TRBV19 - TGTGCCAGTAGTGCCACTTACCAAGAGACCCAGTACTTC CASSATYQETQYF
TRBJ1-2 few TRBV20-1 TRBD1 TGCAGTGCTAGTTACGGGACAGAAGTTAGCTATGGCTACACCTTC CSASYGTEVSYGYTF
TRBJ1-2 - TRBV6-4 - TGTGCCAGCAGTCCGGGTCTAAACTATGGCTACACCTTC CASSPGLNYGYTF
TRBJ1-5 - TRBV3-1/TRBV3-2 - TGTGCCAGCAGCCCGCGGAGCAGTGACCAGCCCCAGCATTTT CASSPRSSDQPQHF
TRBJ2-2 - TRBV30 TRBD1 TGTGCCTGGGCAGGGGGCCCCACCACCGGGGAGCTGTTTTTT CAWAGGPTTGELFF
TRBJ1-1 - TRBV19 TRBD1 TGTGCCAGTAGTCTTCCCCGGGGGACAGTGAACACTGAAGCTTTCTTT CASSLPRGTVNTEAFF
TRBJ2-2 - TRBV27 TRBD2 TGTGCCAGCAGTTCTCTAGCGGGAGGGCCGCTGGGGGAGCTGTTTTTT CASSSLAGGPLGELFF
TRBJ1-5 - TRBV7-2 - TGTGCCAGCAGCCCTGGGGCAGGGGAGGGCTCAGGGCCCCAGCATTTT CASSPGAGEGSGPQHF
TRBJ1-1 once TRBV28 - TGTGCCAGCAGTTTAAGGGGACATACGAACACTGAAGCTTTCTTT CASSLRGHTNTEAFF
TRBJ1-1 - TRBV20-1 TRBD1 TGCAGTCTTGAGGGGGCGACTGAAGCTTTCTTT CSLEGATEAFF
TRBJ2-1 - TRBV19 TRBD2 TGTGCCAGTAGCCGGGGGGGGGCGAATGAGCAGTTCTTC CASSRGGANEQFF
TRBJ2-7 - TRBV29-1 - TGCAGCGTCCGGGACTCCAGGGACTCCTACGAGCAGTACTTC CSVRDSRDSYEQYF
TRBJ2-7 - TRBV10-3 - TGTGCCATCAGTGACAGGGGATCAGTCGAGCAGTACTTC CAISDRGSVEQYF
TRBJ1-5 - TRBV4-3 - TGCGCCAGCAGCCATAATATAGATGGCAATCAGCCCCAGCATTTT CASSHNIDGNQPQHF
TRBJ1-2 - TRBV5-1 - TGCGCCAGCAGTCTTCTTCCGACCAGGGGTAGCTATGGCTACACCTTC CASSLLPTRGSYGYTF
TRBJ1-3 - TRBV4-2 TRBD1 TGTGCCAGCAGCTATATGGGAGGACAGGGCACTGGAAACACCATATATTTT CASSYMGGQGTGNTIYF
TRBJ2-5 - TRBV19 TRBD2 TGTGCCAGTAGTCCCAGGACTAGCGGGTCGGAGACCCAGTACTTC CASSPRTSGSETQYF
TRBJ2-7 - TRBV9 - TGTGCCAGCAGCGTAGGAGGGGGGGACGAGCAGTACTTC CASSVGGGDEQYF
TRBJ1-6 - TRBV9 - TGTGCCAGCAGCGTAGGAGCTAAAGCGATTTCACCCCTCCACTTT CASSVGAKAISPLHF
TRBJ1-2 - TRBV19 TRBD1 TGTGCCAGTAGTATAGGATGGGACAGGGCGTCCTATGGCTACACCTTC CASSIGWDRASYGYTF
TRBJ1-1 - TRBV5-1 TRBD1 TGCGCCAGCAGCCAATCAAGGGGGCAAACTGAAGCTTTCTTT CASSQSRGQTEAFF
TRBJ1-6 - TRBV6-1 TRBD1 TGTGCCAGCAGTGAAGCGACAGGGGCCTATAATTCACCCCTCCACTTT CASSEATGAYNSPLHF
TRBJ1-1 - TRBV11-2 TRBD1 TGTGCCAGCAACCGGGCGACAGGGGGTCACACTGAAGCTTTCTTT CASNRATGGHTEAFF
TRBJ1-1 - TRBV7-8 TRBD1 TGTGCCAGCAGCGACAGGGGTTGGACTGAAGCTTTCTTT CASSDRGWTEAFF
TRBJ1-5 - TRBV2 TRBD1 TGTGCCAGCAAGGGACAGGGGAATCAGCCCCAGCATTTT CASKGQGNQPQHF
TRBJ2-1 - TRBV19 - TGTGCCAGTAGTATGCGAGGCAGGGTCGTATTGAATGAGCAGTTCTTC CASSMRGRVVLNEQFF
TRBJ2-1 - TRBV19 - TGTGCCAGTAGTGTATACAATGAGCAGTTCTTC CASSVYNEQFF